The entry below gives a single TCR beta chain sequence along with its context. This sample is part of a study of blood T cell repertoires in COVID-19. As for the study in general: In each case, the material was cDNA or gDNA derived from T cells, B-cell-depleted T cells, or PBMCs.

Here immunoSEQ multiplex PCR was the method, and the copy in TCRdb shows in-frame clones only, minus some. The table has about 350,000 clones, approximately 90% seen once. The ends lost 5 bases at V and 0 bases at J; junction bases unmatched: 6. Germline V gives CDR1 LNHDA, CDR2 SQIVND (reference sequence). The CDR3 has 15 amino acids. Patients of the Seattle cohort, enrolled during active infection, were followed longitudinally. The specimen was peripheral blood. J is TRBJ1-1 and V is TRBV19, with TRBD1 identical over 7 bases. The clonotype was recovered from a woman aged 60-75 years with COVID-19, enrolled during active disease. CDR3 protein: CASSEPTGLNTEAFF. CDR3 DNA sequence: TGTGCCAGTAGTGAACCGACAGGGTTGAACACTGAAGCTTTCTTT.